This TCR beta chain was identified during a study of shared clonotypes between healthy human individuals (dated by TCRdb to 2018 to 2020). Describing the broader study: Two women and a few men aged 18 to 49 years were included in the cohort. For each donor, CD4 naive and CD4 memory were each run on three plates, CD8 naive on two plates, and CD8 memory on one plate. To estimate repertoire size and how much clonotypes are shared between individuals, the study performed deep sequencing of blood TCR repertoires from five healthy adults. To increase sequencing depth and limit assay-specific biases, different laboratories used diverse techniques to prepare libraries and sequence TCR repertoires. Per donor, leukapheresis produced somewhere between about 0.94 and 8.9 billion PBMCs.

About this clone itself: Which antigen it targets is not known. No much larger clone is present one base from it, and per-base qualities are unavailable.

Beyond this particular receptor, the publication reports: When several donors were compared, the shared fraction of clonotypes was about 5% for naive CD4, 3.5% for naive CD8, 2.3% for memory CD4, and around 0.4% for memory CD8. Naive subsets generally had larger estimated clonotype richness than memory subsets. Even with the large sequencing depth, rarefaction of the sorted-subset datasets indicated that sequencing was incomplete. Pairwise subsampling led to the expectation that sequencing depth would affect the degree of clonotype sharing among donors. Sampling was restricted to blood, and TCR repertoires in tissue are likely to differ from TCR repertoires in blood. The small number of donors limited the genetic and exposure-history diversity represented. Higher generation probabilities were observed for clonotypes shared by all four sorted-subset donors than for non-shared clonotypes.

Using the deep immunoSEQ assay, TCR CDR3 regions were amplified from genomic DNA by multiplex PCR. For each cell subset, the extracted genomic DNA was distributed evenly across all wells of several immunoSEQ 96-well plates, and each plate served as one replicate. For sorted subsets, 150 to 200 ng genomic DNA, equal to about 30,000 T cell genomes, was loaded into each replicate PCR. The purified libraries were quantified using a Qubit 3.0 fluorometer, sized with a Bioanalyzer 2100, and then quantified again using the KAPA Library Quantification kit. A separate single-read 150-cycle Illumina NextSeq 550 flow cell was used to sequence each immunoSEQ 96-well plate. The paper's processing steps were these. The immunoSEQ output contained only junctional sequences without quality scores, so filtering could not match that applied to full-length reads. Sequences were annotated with PyIR, a Python wrapper for IgBLAST v1.9, and V/J genes and CDR3 were assigned using IMGT germline references. Reads were filtered out if the reads had weak V/J assignments (E-value above 1e-6), no CDR3, stop codons, out-of-frame junctions, or ambiguous translated residues. V3J clonotypes were defined by identical inferred V gene, J gene, and CDR3 amino acid sequence. Percentage overlap between repertoires was computed as shared unique clonotypes divided by the size of the smaller repertoire. Richness of each repertoire was evaluated using RTK rarefaction, the Chao1 estimator, and Recon v2.1 estimates of unobserved clonotypes. OLGA was used to compute generation probabilities for all TCRbeta clonotypes that the gDNA method yielded from a few donors. TCRdb re-hosts the immuneACCESS table, in-frame sequences only. Its copies lack some clones; in the studies checked, an unresolved V gene accounts for under half of them, and the cause for the rest is not known. V, J and clone size are taken as reported in that table, and D and trimming were inferred from the DNA itself. The sample yields 950,000 to 1,300,000 clones; about 74% were counted once. The ten most abundant clones make up about 1.5% of the sample.

Healthy HIV-negative adults with no recently reported acute infections or vaccinations were included as donors. Every donor was a Caucasian adult residing in Nashville, Tennessee, USA. CD4+ T cells were enriched by magnetic negative selection; naive cells were then positively selected on CD45RA, and the negative fraction formed the memory subset. Blood was collected by leukapheresis, and PBMCs were isolated by Ficoll-Histopaque density gradient centrifugation and then cryopreserved in liquid nitrogen vapor phase. Analytical flow cytometry was used to check the purity and quantity of every magnetically sorted T cell population. Genomic DNA was isolated from every sorted fraction and measured by UV absorbance on a Nanodrop 2000c. Material: memory CD4+ T cells sorted from blood. The cell subset or site label for this specimen denotes: CD45RA-negative fraction. The TCR originated in a man aged 18 to 29 in good health.

The DNA is as follows: TGTGCCAGCAGTTTGGGGCCTACAGTGTATAGCAATCAGCCCCAGCATTTT. It translates to CASSLGPTVYSNQPQHF. The chain couples TRBV28 to TRBJ1-5; a weak D assignment points to TRBD1 (5 bases agree). As encoded in the germline V gene, CDR1 is MDHEN while CDR2 is SYDVKM. V is shortened by 3 bases, J by 0 bases, and the region joining them spans 15 bases. The CDR3 holds 17 amino acids from the cysteine to the phenylalanine. Of the read, only the CDR3 DNA is kept; its 51 bases are in frame from base 1.